The T cell receptor (beta chain) described here comes from a study of cytomegalovirus exposure and HLA in healthy donors. Study conclusions and caveats: From TCR beta sequences, most subjects' HLA-A and HLA-B alleles were reportedly predicted accurately. In a later analysis, at a false discovery rate of 0.05, 16,951 TCR beta sequences matched HLA alleles. Within an earlier analysis, most TCR beta V segments proved productive either about 90% or about 30% of the time.

13 Jbeta primers and 60 Vbeta primers were used for the PCR. Sequencing was performed with immunoSEQ multiplex PCR; in TCRdb, only in-frame clones are kept and a portion is missing. The sample records fewer than 85,000 clones, around 78% being singletons. Notes on this clone: What it binds is not known.

Germline values: CDR1 SNHLY, CDR2 FYNNEI. The CDR3 consists of 14 residues. After removal of 5 bases from V and 2 bases from J, the junction contained 5 bases not matched to a gene. The chain combines TRBV2 with TRBJ1-1; TRBD1 matches 7 bases. The sequenced material came from PBMCs. The receptor was derived from a man in his forties in good health and CMV-seronegative. The CDR3 loop is CASSRTGGNTEAFF. CDR3 sequence (DNA): TGTGCCAGCAGTCGGACAGGAGGCAACACTGAAGCTTTCTTT.